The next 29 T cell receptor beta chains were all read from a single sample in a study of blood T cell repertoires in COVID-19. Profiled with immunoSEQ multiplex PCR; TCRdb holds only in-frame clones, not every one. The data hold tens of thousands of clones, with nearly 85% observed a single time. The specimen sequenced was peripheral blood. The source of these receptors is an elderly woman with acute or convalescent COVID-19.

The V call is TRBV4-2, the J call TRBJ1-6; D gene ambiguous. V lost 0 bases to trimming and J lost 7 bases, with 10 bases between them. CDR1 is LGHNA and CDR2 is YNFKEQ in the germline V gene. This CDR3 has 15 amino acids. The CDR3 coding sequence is TGTGCCAGCAGCCAAGAATACAGAACCAATTCACCCCTCCACTTT. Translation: CASSQEYRTNSPLHF.

The CDR3 DNA reads as TGTGCCAGCAGCCAAGAGGCCGCACAGGGGGCCTACAATGAGCAGTTCTTC. Protein: CASSQEAAQGAYNEQFF. This chain uses TRBV14 with TRBJ2-1; 8 bases are shared with TRBD1. This CDR3 is built from 17 residues. V shed 0 bases, J shed 2 bases, and the junction held 6 bases outside the gene matches. Germline V gives CDR1 SGHDN, CDR2 FVKESK.

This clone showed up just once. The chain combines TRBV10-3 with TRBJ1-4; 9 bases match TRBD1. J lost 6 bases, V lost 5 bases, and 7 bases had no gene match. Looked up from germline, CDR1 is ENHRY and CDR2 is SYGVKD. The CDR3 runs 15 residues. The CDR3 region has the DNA TGTGCCATCAGTCCACAGGGGGCGCGGGATGAAAAACTGTTTTTT. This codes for CAISPQGARDEKLFF.

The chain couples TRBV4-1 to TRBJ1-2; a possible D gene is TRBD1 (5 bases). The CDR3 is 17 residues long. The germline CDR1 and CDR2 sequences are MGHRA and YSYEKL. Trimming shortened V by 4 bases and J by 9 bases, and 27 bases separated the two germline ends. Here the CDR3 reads CASSPQGAAQSPLSYTF. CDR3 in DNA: TGCGCCAGCAGCCCGCAAGGGGCGGCACAGAGCCCCCTGAGCTACACCTTC.

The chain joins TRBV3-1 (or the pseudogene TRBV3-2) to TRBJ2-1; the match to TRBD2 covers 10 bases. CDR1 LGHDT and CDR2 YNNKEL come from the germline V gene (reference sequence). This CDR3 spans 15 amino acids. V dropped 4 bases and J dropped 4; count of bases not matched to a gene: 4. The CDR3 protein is CASSPSGSGYNEQFF. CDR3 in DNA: TGTGCCAGCAGCCCTAGCGGGAGTGGATACAATGAGCAGTTCTTC.

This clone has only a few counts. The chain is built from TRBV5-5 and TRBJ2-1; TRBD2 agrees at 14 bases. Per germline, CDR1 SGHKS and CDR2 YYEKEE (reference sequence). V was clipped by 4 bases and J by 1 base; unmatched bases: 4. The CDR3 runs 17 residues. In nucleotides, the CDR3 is TGTGCCAGCAGCGGGGGACTAGCGGGAGTTTCCTACAATGAGCAGTTCTTC. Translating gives CASSGGLAGVSYNEQFF.

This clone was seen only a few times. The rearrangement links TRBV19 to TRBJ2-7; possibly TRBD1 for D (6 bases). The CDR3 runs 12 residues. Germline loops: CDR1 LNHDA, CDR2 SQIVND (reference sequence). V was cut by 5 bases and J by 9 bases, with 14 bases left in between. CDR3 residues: CASSETRGVQYF. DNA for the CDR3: TGTGCCAGTAGTGAAACCAGGGGTGTGCAGTACTTC.

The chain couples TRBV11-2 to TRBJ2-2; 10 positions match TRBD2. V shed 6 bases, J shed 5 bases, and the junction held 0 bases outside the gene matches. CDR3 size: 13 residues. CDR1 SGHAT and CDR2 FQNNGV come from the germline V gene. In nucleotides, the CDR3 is TGTGCCAGCAGACTAGCGGGAACCGGGGAGCTGTTTTTT. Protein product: CASRLAGTGELFF.

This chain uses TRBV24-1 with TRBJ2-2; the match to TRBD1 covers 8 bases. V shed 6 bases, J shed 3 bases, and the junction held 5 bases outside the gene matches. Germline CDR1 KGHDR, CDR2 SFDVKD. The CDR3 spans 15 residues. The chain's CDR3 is CATSPQGAYTGELFF. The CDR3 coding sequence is TGTGCCACCAGTCCGCAGGGGGCGTACACCGGGGAGCTGTTTTTT.

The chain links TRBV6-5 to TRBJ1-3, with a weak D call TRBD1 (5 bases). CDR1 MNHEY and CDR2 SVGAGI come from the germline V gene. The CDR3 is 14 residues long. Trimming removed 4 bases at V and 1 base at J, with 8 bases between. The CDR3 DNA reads TGTGCCAGCAGTTCGACAGCGTCTGGAAACACCATATATTTT. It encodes CASSSTASGNTIYF.

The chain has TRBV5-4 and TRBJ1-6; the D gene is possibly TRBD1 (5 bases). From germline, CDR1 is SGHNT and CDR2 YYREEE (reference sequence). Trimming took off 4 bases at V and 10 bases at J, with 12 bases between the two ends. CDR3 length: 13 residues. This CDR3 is CASSQAKGSPLHF. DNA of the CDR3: TGTGCCAGCAGCCAGGCGAAGGGGTCACCCCTCCACTTT.

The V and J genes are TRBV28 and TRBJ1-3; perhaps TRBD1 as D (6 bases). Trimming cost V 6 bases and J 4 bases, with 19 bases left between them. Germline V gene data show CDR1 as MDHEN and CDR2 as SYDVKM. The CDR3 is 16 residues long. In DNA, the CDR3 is TGTGCCAGCAGCCGTCCACGTCGGGGGGCAGGAAACACCATATATTTT. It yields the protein CASSRPRRGAGNTIYF. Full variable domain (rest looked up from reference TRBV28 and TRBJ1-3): DVKVTQSSRYLVKRTGEKVFLECVQDMDHENMFWYRQDPGLGLRLIYFSYDVKMKEKGDIPEGYSVSREKKERFSLILESASTNQTSMYLCASSRPRRGAGNTIYFGEGSWLTVV.

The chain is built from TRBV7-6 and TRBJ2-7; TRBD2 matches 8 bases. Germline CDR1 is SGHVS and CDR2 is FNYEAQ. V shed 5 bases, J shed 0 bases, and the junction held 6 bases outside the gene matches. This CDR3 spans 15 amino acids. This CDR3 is CASSPLAGSSYEQYF. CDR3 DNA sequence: TGTGCCAGCAGCCCCCTAGCGGGCAGCTCCTACGAGCAGTACTTC. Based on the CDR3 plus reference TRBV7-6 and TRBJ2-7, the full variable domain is GAGVSQSPRYKVTKRGQDVALRCDPISGHVSLYWYRQALGQGPEFLTYFNYEAQQDKSGLPNDRFSAERPEGSISTLTIQRTEQRDSAMYRCASSPLAGSSYEQYFGPGTRLTVT.

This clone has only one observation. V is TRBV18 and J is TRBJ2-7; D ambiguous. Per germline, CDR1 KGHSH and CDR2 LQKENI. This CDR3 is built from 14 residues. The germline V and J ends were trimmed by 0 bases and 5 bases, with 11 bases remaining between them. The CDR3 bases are TGTGCCAGCTCACCACCGGCGGATCGAAACGAGCAGTACTTC. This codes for CASSPPADRNEQYF.

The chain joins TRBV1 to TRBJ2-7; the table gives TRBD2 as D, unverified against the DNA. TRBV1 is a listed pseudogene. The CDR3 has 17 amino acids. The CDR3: CTSSQDYAGLAAYEQYF. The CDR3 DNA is TGCACCAGCAGCCAAGATTATGCCGGACTAGCGGCCTACGAGCAGTACTTC.

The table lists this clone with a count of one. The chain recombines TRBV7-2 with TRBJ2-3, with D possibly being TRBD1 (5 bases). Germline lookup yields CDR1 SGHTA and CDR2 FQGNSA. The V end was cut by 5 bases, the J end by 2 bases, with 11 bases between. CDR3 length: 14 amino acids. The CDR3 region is CASSLRQTTDTQYF. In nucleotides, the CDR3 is TGTGCCAGCAGCCTAAGACAGACCACAGATACGCAGTATTTT.

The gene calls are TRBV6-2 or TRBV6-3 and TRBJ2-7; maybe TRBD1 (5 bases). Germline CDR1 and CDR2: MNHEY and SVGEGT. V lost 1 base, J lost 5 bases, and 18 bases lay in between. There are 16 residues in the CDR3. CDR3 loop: CASSYFFLQGGNEQYF. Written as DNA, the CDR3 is TGTGCCAGCAGTTACTTTTTCCTCCAGGGTGGGAACGAGCAGTACTTC.

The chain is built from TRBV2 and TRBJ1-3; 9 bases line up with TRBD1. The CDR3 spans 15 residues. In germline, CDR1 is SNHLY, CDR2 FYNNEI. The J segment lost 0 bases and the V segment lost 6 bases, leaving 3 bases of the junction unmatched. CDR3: CASRDRGGSGNTIYF. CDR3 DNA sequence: TGTGCCAGCAGAGACAGGGGGGGCTCTGGAAACACCATATATTTT.

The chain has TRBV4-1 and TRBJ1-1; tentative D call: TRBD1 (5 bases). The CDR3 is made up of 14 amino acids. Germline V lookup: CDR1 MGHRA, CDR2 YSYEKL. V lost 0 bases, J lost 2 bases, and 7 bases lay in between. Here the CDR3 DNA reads TGCGCCAGCAGCCAAGATAGGGGAAACACTGAAGCTTTCTTT. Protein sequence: CASSQDRGNTEAFF.

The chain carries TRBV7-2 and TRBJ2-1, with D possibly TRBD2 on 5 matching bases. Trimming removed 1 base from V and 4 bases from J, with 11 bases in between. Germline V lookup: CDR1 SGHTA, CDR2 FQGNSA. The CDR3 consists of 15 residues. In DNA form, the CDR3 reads TGTGCCAGCAGCTTAGGGAGAGCGGTTTACAATGAGCAGTTCTTC. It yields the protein CASSLGRAVYNEQFF.

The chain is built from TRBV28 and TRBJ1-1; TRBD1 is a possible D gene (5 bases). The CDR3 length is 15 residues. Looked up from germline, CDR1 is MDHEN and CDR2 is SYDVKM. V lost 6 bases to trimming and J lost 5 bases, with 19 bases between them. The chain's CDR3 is CASSPGGEVWTEAFF. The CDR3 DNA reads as TGTGCCAGCAGCCCGGGGGGGGAAGTATGGACTGAAGCTTTCTTT.

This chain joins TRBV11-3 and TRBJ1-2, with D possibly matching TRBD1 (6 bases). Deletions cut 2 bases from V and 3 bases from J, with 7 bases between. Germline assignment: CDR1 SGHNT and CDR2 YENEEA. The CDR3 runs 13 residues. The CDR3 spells CASSLPGDYGYTF. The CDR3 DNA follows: TGTGCCAGCAGCTTACCAGGGGACTATGGCTACACCTTC.

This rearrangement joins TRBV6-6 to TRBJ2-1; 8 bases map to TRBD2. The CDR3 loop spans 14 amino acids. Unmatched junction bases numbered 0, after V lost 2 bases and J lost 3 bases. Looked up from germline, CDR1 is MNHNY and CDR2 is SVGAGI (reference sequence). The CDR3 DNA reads TGTGCCAGCAGTTACCTAGCGGGCTACAATGAGCAGTTCTTC. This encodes CASSYLAGYNEQFF.

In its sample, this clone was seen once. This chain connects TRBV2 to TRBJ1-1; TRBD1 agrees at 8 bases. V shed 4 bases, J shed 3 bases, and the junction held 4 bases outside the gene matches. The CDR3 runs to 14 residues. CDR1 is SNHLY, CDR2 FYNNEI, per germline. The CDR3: CASSADRGDTEAFF. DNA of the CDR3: TGTGCCAGCAGTGCCGACAGGGGCGACACTGAAGCTTTCTTT.

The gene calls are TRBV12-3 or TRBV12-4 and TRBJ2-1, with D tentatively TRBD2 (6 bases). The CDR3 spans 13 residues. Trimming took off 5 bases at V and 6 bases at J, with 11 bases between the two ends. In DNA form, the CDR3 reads TGTGCCAGCAGTACCCGGGACTTCAATGAGCAGTTCTTC. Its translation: CASSTRDFNEQFF.

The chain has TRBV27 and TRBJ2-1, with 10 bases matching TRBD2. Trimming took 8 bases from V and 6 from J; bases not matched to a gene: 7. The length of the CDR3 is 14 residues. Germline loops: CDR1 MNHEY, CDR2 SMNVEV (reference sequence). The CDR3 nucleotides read TGTGCCAGCTCCGGGACTAGCGTTTTCAATGAGCAGTTCTTC. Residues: CASSGTSVFNEQFF.

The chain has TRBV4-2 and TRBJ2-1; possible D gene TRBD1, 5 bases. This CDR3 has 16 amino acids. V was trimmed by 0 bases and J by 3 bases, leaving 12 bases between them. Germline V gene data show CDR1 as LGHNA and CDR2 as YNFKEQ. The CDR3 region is CASSQDLLTDYNEQFF. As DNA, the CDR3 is TGTGCCAGCAGCCAAGACCTCCTGACAGACTACAATGAGCAGTTCTTC.

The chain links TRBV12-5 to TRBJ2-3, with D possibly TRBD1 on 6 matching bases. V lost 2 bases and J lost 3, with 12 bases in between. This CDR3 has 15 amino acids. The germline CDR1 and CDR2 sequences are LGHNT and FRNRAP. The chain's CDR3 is CASGLKVGGTDTQYF. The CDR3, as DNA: TGTGCTAGTGGTTTGAAAGTAGGGGGTACAGATACGCAGTATTTT.

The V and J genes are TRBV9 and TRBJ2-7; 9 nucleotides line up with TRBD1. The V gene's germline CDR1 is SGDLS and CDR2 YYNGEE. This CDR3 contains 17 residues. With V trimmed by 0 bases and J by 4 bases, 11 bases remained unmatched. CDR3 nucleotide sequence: TGTGCCAGCAGCGTAGATGCTTTAGGGACAGGGCCATACGAGCAGTACTTC. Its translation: CASSVDALGTGPYEQYF.